This TCR beta chain was sequenced in a study of glioma-infiltrating T cells. Amplification of TCR alpha and beta CDR3 regions from RNA used iRepertoire nested multiplex PCR. Tissue mRNA or PBMC total RNA, about 90-450 ng, went into one-step reverse transcription and amplification. TCRdb reanalysed the multiplex PCR reads using MiXCR and keeps one entry per CDR3 protein. Of approximately 190,000 distinct CDR3 sequences in the sample, around 32% were seen once. CDR1 is MNHEY, CDR2 SVGEGT, per germline. Trimming took 5 bases from V and 4 from J; bases not matched to a gene: 10. The CDR3 runs to 15 residues. As for this clonotype: As yet, its antigen is unknown.

Whole-study findings and limits: Tissue and blood shared very few CDR3 sequences. Above-expected tissue-blood divergence occurred in all gliomas, most in low-grade ones.

The TCR originated in a human donor with low-grade glioma or glioblastoma, undergoing nonglioma brain surgery, or in good health (not recorded which). The rearrangement links TRBV6-2 or TRBV6-3 to TRBJ1-1, with 7 bases aligning to TRBD1. The sequenced material came from glioma tissue, nonneoplastic brain tissue, or PBMCs (not recorded which). CDR3 nucleotide sequence: TGTGCCAGCAGTAAACGCCAGGGGGTCTTCACTGAAGCTTTCTTT. This encodes CASSKRQGVFTEAFF.